This T cell receptor (beta chain) came from a study of blood T cell repertoires in COVID-19. Study overall: Donors in the United States, Italy and Spain gave samples during acute or convalescent COVID-19. PBMCs, B-cell-depleted T cells, or T cells were the source of the cDNA or gDNA that made up the material.

Germline-derived CDR1 and CDR2 are MDHEN and SYDVKM. The CDR3 is made up of 16 amino acids. The V and J ends lost 3 bases and 7 bases respectively, with 21 bases between them. In the original analysis: Estimated nucleated cell counts came from reference gene primer amplification. Generated by immunoSEQ multiplex PCR, the TCRdb table keeps only in-frame clones and is missing some. That table furnishes V, J and clone size, whereas the DNA furnished D and trimming. Of almost 250,000 clones listed, 86% are singletons. Seattle patients were enrolled during active infection and followed longitudinally. Sequenced input: peripheral blood. The sequence derives from a woman of 80 years or more with COVID-19, enrolled during active disease. The V gene is TRBV28, the J gene TRBJ1-2; D is ambiguous. The CDR3 DNA follows: TGTGCCAGCAGTTTTCGTGCTATGGGCCGCGGAGGTGGCTACACCTTC. As protein: CASSFRAMGRGGGYTF.